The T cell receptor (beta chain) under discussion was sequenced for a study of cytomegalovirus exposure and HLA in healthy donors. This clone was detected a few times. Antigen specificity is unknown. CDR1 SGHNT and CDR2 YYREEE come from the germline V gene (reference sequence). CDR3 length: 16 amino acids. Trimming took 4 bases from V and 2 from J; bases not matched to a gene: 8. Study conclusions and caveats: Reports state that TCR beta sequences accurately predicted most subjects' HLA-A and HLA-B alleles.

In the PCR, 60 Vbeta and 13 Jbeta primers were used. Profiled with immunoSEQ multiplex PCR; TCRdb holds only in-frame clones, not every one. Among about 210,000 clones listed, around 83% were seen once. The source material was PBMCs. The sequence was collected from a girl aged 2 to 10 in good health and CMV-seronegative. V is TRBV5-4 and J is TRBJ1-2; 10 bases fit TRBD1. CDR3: CASSVRDRGRNYGYTF. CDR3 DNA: TGTGCCAGCAGCGTCCGGGACAGGGGACGGAACTATGGCTACACCTTC. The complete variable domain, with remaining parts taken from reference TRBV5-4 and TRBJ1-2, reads ETGVTQSPTHLIKTRGQQVTLRCSSQSGHNTVSWYQQALGQGPQFIFQYYREEENGRGNFPPRFSGLQFPNYSSELNVNALELDDSALYLCASSVRDRGRNYGYTFGSGTRLTVV.